This TCR beta chain was captured by sequencing in a study of OX40 agonist ivuxolimab in advanced cancers. Study summary: Three dose-escalation patients had partial responses: one with hepatocellular carcinoma and two with cutaneous melanoma.

The protocol was immunoSEQ multiplex PCR, while the TCRdb copy is restricted to in-frame clones and leaves out a portion. Of roughly 70,000 clones detected, about 89% appear once; the ten largest clones hold about 5.5%. Broader study findings: The mean number of expanded clones was higher in CD8+ T cells than in CD4+.

In this sample, this clone turned up a few times. The antigen is unknown. Drawing of blood for sampling happened at baseline, at cycle 4 day 1, and at cycle 7 day 1. Trimming at V came to 0 bases and at J to 4 bases, leaving 10 bases not matched to a gene. CDR1 is SGDLS, CDR2 YYNGEE, per germline. The length of the CDR3 is 17 residues. Specimen: CD4+ or CD8+ T cells sorted from blood, collected in a trial of the OX40 agonist ivuxolimab. The rearrangement links TRBV9 to TRBJ2-3, with 8 positions matching TRBD1. The receptor's source is an adult with an advanced solid tumor such as melanoma, head and neck, liver or kidney cancer. CDR3: CASSVGHDRGTSDTQYF. In nucleotides, the CDR3 is TGTGCCAGCAGCGTAGGCCATGACAGGGGAACATCAGATACGCAGTATTTT. Combining the CDR3 with reference TRBV9 and TRBJ2-3 gives the whole variable domain DSGVTQTPKHLITATGQRVTLRCSPRSGDLSVYWYQQSLDQGLQFLIQYYNGEERAKGNILERFSAQQFPDLHSELNLSSLELGDSALYFCASSVGHDRGTSDTQYFGPGTRLTVL.